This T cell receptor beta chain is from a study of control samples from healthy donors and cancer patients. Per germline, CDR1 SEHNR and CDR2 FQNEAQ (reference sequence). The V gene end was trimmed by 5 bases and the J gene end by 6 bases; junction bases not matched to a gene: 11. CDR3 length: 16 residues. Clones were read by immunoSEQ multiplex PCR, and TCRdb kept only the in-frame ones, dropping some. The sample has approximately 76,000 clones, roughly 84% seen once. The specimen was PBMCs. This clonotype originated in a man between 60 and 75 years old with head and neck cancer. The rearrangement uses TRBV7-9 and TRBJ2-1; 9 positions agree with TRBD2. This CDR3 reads CASSPRMGLAPNEQFF. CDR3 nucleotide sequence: TGTGCCAGCAGCCCCCGGATGGGACTAGCTCCCAATGAGCAGTTCTTC. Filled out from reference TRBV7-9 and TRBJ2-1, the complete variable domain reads DTGVSQNPRHKITKRGQNVTFRCDPISEHNRLYWYRQTLGQGPEFLTYFQNEAQLEKSRLLSDRFSAERPKGSFSTLEIQRTEQGDSAMYLCASSPRMGLAPNEQFFGPGTRLTVL.